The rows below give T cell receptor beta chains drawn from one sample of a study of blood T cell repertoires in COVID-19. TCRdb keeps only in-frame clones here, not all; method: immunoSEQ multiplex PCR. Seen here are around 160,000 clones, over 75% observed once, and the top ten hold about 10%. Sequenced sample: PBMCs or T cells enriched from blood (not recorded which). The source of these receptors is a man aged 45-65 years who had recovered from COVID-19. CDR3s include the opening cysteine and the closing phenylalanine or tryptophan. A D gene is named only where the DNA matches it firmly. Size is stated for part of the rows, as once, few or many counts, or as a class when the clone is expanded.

CDR3aa: CASSVEPSSYNEQFF; CDR3nt: TGTGCCAGCAGCGTAGAACCGAGCTCCTACAATGAGCAGTTCTTC; abundance: once; d_gene: .; j_gene: TRBJ2-1; v_gene: TRBV9
CDR3aa: CASSYLGGDNYGYTF; CDR3nt: TGTGCCAGCAGTTACTTGGGAGGGGATAACTATGGCTACACCTTC; abundance: .; d_gene: .; j_gene: TRBJ1-2; v_gene: TRBV6-5
CDR3aa: CASSPRIAGGNEQFF; CDR3nt: TGCGCCAGCAGCCCCCGAATAGCGGGGGGGAATGAGCAGTTCTTC; abundance: .; d_gene: TRBD2; j_gene: TRBJ2-1; v_gene: TRBV4-1
CDR3aa: CATSGPTGVNDEQYF; CDR3nt: TGTGCCACCAGCGGACCGACAGGGGTGAACGACGAGCAGTACTTC; abundance: once; d_gene: TRBD1; j_gene: TRBJ2-7; v_gene: TRBV15
CDR3aa: CASSLRGQAQDYGYTF; CDR3nt: TGTGCCAGCAGCCTAAGGGGGCAGGCACAGGACTATGGCTACACCTTC; abundance: .; d_gene: TRBD1; j_gene: TRBJ1-2; v_gene: TRBV7-9
CDR3aa: CASSIRGLTNTEAFF; CDR3nt: TGTGCCAGTAGTATAAGGGGACTGACGAACACTGAAGCTTTCTTT; abundance: .; d_gene: .; j_gene: TRBJ1-1; v_gene: TRBV19
CDR3aa: CASSLEANSNQPQHF; CDR3nt: TGTGCCAGCAGCTTGGAAGCCAATAGCAATCAGCCCCAGCATTTT; abundance: .; d_gene: .; j_gene: TRBJ1-5; v_gene: TRBV5-5
CDR3aa: CAWSLRFGNQPQHF; CDR3nt: TGTGCCTGGAGTCTGAGATTTGGCAATCAGCCCCAGCATTTT; abundance: .; d_gene: .; j_gene: TRBJ1-5; v_gene: TRBV30
CDR3aa: CASSSGGARSSTEAFF; CDR3nt: TGTGCCAGCTCGTCTGGGGGGGCGAGGAGTAGCACTGAAGCTTTCTTT; abundance: .; d_gene: .; j_gene: TRBJ1-1; v_gene: TRBV28
CDR3aa: CASSLAVAEPGYEQYF; CDR3nt: TGTGCCAGCAGCTTAGCAGTAGCGGAGCCAGGCTACGAGCAGTACTTC; abundance: once; d_gene: .; j_gene: TRBJ2-7; v_gene: TRBV11-2
CDR3aa: CATSRGTGGMQETQYF; CDR3nt: TGTGCCACCAGCAGAGGGACAGGGGGAATGCAAGAGACCCAGTACTTC; abundance: few; d_gene: TRBD1; j_gene: TRBJ2-5; v_gene: TRBV15
CDR3aa: CASSLDRVANEKLFF; CDR3nt: TGTGCCAGCTCGCTCGACAGGGTGGCTAATGAAAAACTGTTTTTT; abundance: .; d_gene: TRBD1; j_gene: TRBJ1-4; v_gene: TRBV18
CDR3aa: CASSQDLFTGGRNTIYF; CDR3nt: TGTGCCAGCAGCCAAGATTTATTTACAGGGGGTAGAAACACCATATATTTT; abundance: .; d_gene: TRBD1; j_gene: TRBJ1-3; v_gene: TRBV3-1/TRBV3-2
CDR3aa: CASSRTAVSYGYTF; CDR3nt: TGTGCCAGCAGCCGTACCGCGGTCTCCTATGGCTACACCTTC; abundance: .; d_gene: .; j_gene: TRBJ1-2; v_gene: TRBV7-2
CDR3aa: CASSYSRGFYEQYF; CDR3nt: TGTGCCAGCAGTTACTCCCGGGGATTCTACGAGCAGTACTTC; abundance: .; d_gene: .; j_gene: TRBJ2-7; v_gene: TRBV6-5
CDR3aa: CASSPTDRGNTEAFF; CDR3nt: TGTGCCAGCTCACCAACGGACAGAGGGAACACTGAAGCTTTCTTT; abundance: .; d_gene: .; j_gene: TRBJ1-1; v_gene: TRBV18
CDR3aa: CASKRLAGKSGPYEQYF; CDR3nt: TGTGCCAGCAAACGACTAGCGGGAAAATCGGGTCCCTACGAGCAGTACTTC; abundance: .; d_gene: TRBD2; j_gene: TRBJ2-7; v_gene: TRBV28
CDR3aa: CASSQAPGEAGNTIYF; CDR3nt: TGTGCCAGCAGCCAAGCCCCAGGGGAAGCTGGAAACACCATATATTTT; abundance: few; d_gene: .; j_gene: TRBJ1-3; v_gene: TRBV4-2
CDR3aa: CASKGLAGDNNEQFF; CDR3nt: TGTGCCAGTAAAGGACTAGCGGGAGATAACAATGAGCAGTTCTTC; abundance: medium-sized; d_gene: TRBD2; j_gene: TRBJ2-1; v_gene: TRBV19
CDR3aa: CASSEANRGEAFF; CDR3nt: TGTGCCAGCAGTGAAGCCAACAGGGGGGAAGCTTTCTTT; abundance: .; d_gene: TRBD1; j_gene: TRBJ1-1; v_gene: TRBV2
CDR3aa: CASSRTRDTQYF; CDR3nt: TGTGCCAGCAGTCGAACTAGGGATACGCAGTATTTT; abundance: .; d_gene: .; j_gene: TRBJ2-3; v_gene: TRBV12-3/TRBV12-4
CDR3aa: CASSPDRLETQYF; CDR3nt: TGCGCCAGCAGCCCCGACAGGCTAGAGACCCAGTACTTC; abundance: .; d_gene: .; j_gene: TRBJ2-5; v_gene: TRBV5-1
CDR3aa: CASSLTGGAYEQYF; CDR3nt: TGTGCCAGCAGTCTAACAGGGGGGGCCTACGAGCAGTACTTC; abundance: .; d_gene: .; j_gene: TRBJ2-7; v_gene: TRBV28
CDR3aa: CASRTRTGMDEKLFF; CDR3nt: TGTGCCAGCAGGACCCGGACAGGGATGGATGAAAAACTGTTTTTT; abundance: .; d_gene: TRBD1; j_gene: TRBJ1-4; v_gene: TRBV6-5
CDR3aa: CASSQGAGDGETQYF; CDR3nt: TGTGCCAGCAGCCAAGGAGCGGGAGACGGAGAGACCCAGTACTTC; abundance: .; d_gene: TRBD2; j_gene: TRBJ2-5; v_gene: TRBV3-1/TRBV3-2
CDR3aa: CASSPQGANSPLHF; CDR3nt: TGTGCCAGCTCACCACAGGGGGCTAATTCACCCCTCCACTTT; abundance: .; d_gene: TRBD1; j_gene: TRBJ1-6; v_gene: TRBV18
CDR3aa: CASSLFDNSPLHF; CDR3nt: TGTGCCAGCAGCTTATTCGATAATTCACCCCTCCACTTT; abundance: few; d_gene: .; j_gene: TRBJ1-6; v_gene: TRBV7-9
CDR3aa: CASSRILGTGVEKLFF; CDR3nt: TGTGCCAGCAGCCGAATACTTGGGACAGGGGTTGAAAAACTGTTTTTT; abundance: once; d_gene: TRBD1; j_gene: TRBJ1-4; v_gene: TRBV3-1/TRBV3-2
CDR3aa: CASTGSGGYTF; CDR3nt: TGTGCCAGCACCGGGTCCGGGGGCTACACCTTC; abundance: .; d_gene: .; j_gene: TRBJ1-2; v_gene: TRBV12-3/TRBV12-4
CDR3aa: CASSLARGANIQYF; CDR3nt: TGTGCCAGCAGCTTGGCGCGGGGGGCGAACATTCAGTACTTC; abundance: .; d_gene: TRBD2; j_gene: TRBJ2-4; v_gene: TRBV5-8
CDR3aa: CASSLRQGANTEAFF; CDR3nt: TGCGCCAGCAGCTTGCGACAGGGCGCGAACACTGAAGCTTTCTTT; abundance: .; d_gene: TRBD1; j_gene: TRBJ1-1; v_gene: TRBV5-1
CDR3aa: CASGPSGQGPRPREKLFF; CDR3nt: TGTGCCAGCGGCCCGTCGGGGCAGGGGCCTCGTCCAAGGGAAAAACTGTTTTTT; abundance: .; d_gene: .; j_gene: TRBJ1-4; v_gene: TRBV7-9
CDR3aa: CASSEGNRDTDTQYF; CDR3nt: TGCGCCAGCAGTGAAGGAAACAGGGACACAGATACGCAGTATTTT; abundance: .; d_gene: .; j_gene: TRBJ2-3; v_gene: TRBV10-1
CDR3aa: CASTHSGGASEQFF; CDR3nt: TGTGCCAGCACCCATAGCGGGGGGGCAAGTGAGCAGTTCTTC; abundance: .; d_gene: TRBD2; j_gene: TRBJ2-1; v_gene: TRBV11-2
CDR3aa: CASSLSRTGAREQYF; CDR3nt: TGTGCCAGCAGTTTATCTAGGACAGGGGCTCGGGAGCAGTACTTC; abundance: .; d_gene: TRBD1; j_gene: TRBJ2-7; v_gene: TRBV27